Below, one T cell receptor (beta chain) is given with its context. The protocol was immunoSEQ multiplex PCR, while the TCRdb copy is restricted to in-frame clones and leaves out a portion. In the table there are under 200,000 clones, about 83% of which are singletons. The data originate from a study of blood T cell repertoires in COVID-19. Study overall: T cells, B-cell-depleted T cells, or PBMCs provided the cDNA or gDNA that served as material.

The receptor's source is a human donor in a cohort sampled during active COVID-19. The sample was peripheral blood.

The CDR3 region is CASSRPTGTGYGYTF. CDR3 nucleotide sequence: TGTGCCAGCAGTCGACCCACCGGGACAGGGTATGGCTACACCTTC. The chain is built from TRBV28 and TRBJ1-2; 9 nucleotides align to TRBD1. The CDR3 length is 15 residues. Trimming cost V 5 bases and J 5 bases; bases outside gene matches: 9. Germline V gene lookup returns CDR1 MDHEN and CDR2 SYDVKM.